The sequence of this T cell receptor (beta chain) was determined in a study of blood T cell repertoires in COVID-19. V lost 4 bases and J lost 3; bases outside the gene matches: 8. CDR3 length equals 16 residues. Germline-derived CDR1 and CDR2 are SGHAT and FQNNGV. Profiling relied on immunoSEQ multiplex PCR, and the TCRdb table lists in-frame clones only, not all of them. The top ten hold roughly 7.6% of the sample, which has about 210,000 clones, around 83% seen once. The sample was peripheral blood. J is TRBJ2-5 and V is TRBV11-2; TRBD2 matches 10 bases. The TCR sequence derives from a woman aged 45-59 years with acute or convalescent COVID-19. CDR3 coding DNA: TGTGCCAGCAGCTACATAGCGGGAGGAGTAGAAGAGACCCAGTACTTC. The encoded protein is CASSYIAGGVEETQYF.